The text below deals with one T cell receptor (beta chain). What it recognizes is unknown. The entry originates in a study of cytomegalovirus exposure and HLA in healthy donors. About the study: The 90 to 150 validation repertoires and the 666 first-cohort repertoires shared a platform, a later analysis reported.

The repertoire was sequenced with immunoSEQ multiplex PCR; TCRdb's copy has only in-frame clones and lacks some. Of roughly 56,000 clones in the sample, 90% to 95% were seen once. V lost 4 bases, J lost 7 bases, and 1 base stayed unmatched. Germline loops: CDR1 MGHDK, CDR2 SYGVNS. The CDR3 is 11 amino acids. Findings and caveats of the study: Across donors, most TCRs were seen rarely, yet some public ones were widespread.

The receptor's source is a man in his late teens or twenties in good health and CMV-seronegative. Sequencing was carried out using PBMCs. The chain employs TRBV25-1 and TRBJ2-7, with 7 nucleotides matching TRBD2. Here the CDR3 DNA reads TGTGCCAGCAGTGGGGGGGGAGAGCAGTACTTC. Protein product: CASSGGGEQYF.